Presented here are 20 T cell receptor beta chains from one specimen sequenced in a study of blood T cells in healthy people across ages. Alongside a J-beta primer mix, a sample-barcoded 5' primer served in a second PCR lasting about 7 to 11 cycles. TCRdb called the 5' RACE reads again in MiXCR, with one record for every CDR3 protein. The profile shows roughly 700,000 distinct CDR3 sequences, 25% of them singletons. The same sample was also used in a study of T cells of mothers and their children.

The sequencing input was blood. Receptor source: a boy aged 5-17 years in good health.

This clonotype has only a few counts. The rearrangement uses TRBV6-2 or TRBV6-3 and TRBJ2-7, with 8 nucleotides matching TRBD1. V lost 6 bases and J lost 2; bases outside the gene matches: 6. Germline V gene sequence: CDR1 MNHEY, CDR2 SVGEGT. The CDR3 length is 14 residues. This chain's CDR3 is CASRPGQAPYEQYF. The CDR3 DNA follows: TGTGCCAGCAGGCCGGGACAGGCCCCCTACGAGCAGTACTTC.

This clonotype was found a few times. The V and J genes are TRBV13 and TRBJ2-3; either TRBD1 or TRBD2 may fit D (5 bases each). CDR1 PRHDT and CDR2 FYEKMQ come from the germline V gene (reference sequence). The CDR3 loop spans 15 amino acids. V shed 4 bases and J shed 4 bases, with 15 bases lying between them. Here the CDR3 reads CASSSRPGTADTQYF. The DNA for the CDR3 is TGTGCCAGCAGCTCGAGACCGGGGACGGCAGATACGCAGTATTTT.

This chain connects TRBV27 to TRBJ1-1; D not certain. V shed 6 bases and J shed 2 bases, with 13 bases lying between them. The CDR3 length is 14 residues. The germline gives CDR1 MNHEY, CDR2 SMNVEV (reference sequence). The CDR3 here is CASSPARPNTEAFF. CDR3 in DNA: TGTGCCAGCAGCCCAGCCCGCCCTAACACTGAAGCTTTCTTT.

J is TRBJ2-2 and V is TRBV4-3; no clear D gene. The CDR3 is made up of 13 amino acids. Germline lookup yields CDR1 LGHNA and CDR2 YSLEER. V lost 3 bases and J lost 5, with 7 bases in between. CDR3 residues: CASSHTETGELFF. DNA of the CDR3: TGCGCCAGCAGCCATACGGAAACCGGGGAGCTGTTTTTT.

This chain links TRBV2 with TRBJ2-5; TRBD2 agrees at 7 bases. Trimming cost V 4 bases and J 7 bases; bases outside gene matches: 9. The CDR3 has 14 residues. Per germline, CDR1 SNHLY and CDR2 FYNNEI. CDR3 amino acids: CASSGGGPRATQYF. The CDR3 DNA is TGTGCCAGCAGTGGGGGAGGGCCCAGGGCGACCCAGTACTTC.

The rearrangement uses TRBV12-3 or TRBV12-4 and TRBJ2-2; 12 bases fit TRBD1. CDR3 length: 16 residues. With V trimmed by 6 bases and J by 7 bases, 9 bases remained unmatched. The CDR3 nucleotides are TGTGCCAGCAGCCGTGGGACAGGGGGCCGCAGCGGGGAGCTGTTTTTT. Translating it yields CASSRGTGGRSGELFF.

This clonotype was counted a few times. The chain joins TRBV6-2 or TRBV6-3 to TRBJ2-7, with a possible D match to TRBD1 (5 bases). The V end was cut by 6 bases, the J end by 6 bases, with 18 bases between. CDR1 and CDR2 from the germline V gene are MNHEY and SVGEGT. This CDR3 is 14 amino acids long. This chain's CDR3 is CASSIPTDTLEQYF. The CDR3, as DNA: TGTGCCAGCAGCATCCCAACGGACACCCTCGAGCAGTACTTC.

The rearrangement links TRBV4-1 to TRBJ2-1; TRBD2 aligns across 7 bases. Germline values: CDR1 MGHRA, CDR2 YSYEKL. Trimming removed 1 base from V and 0 bases from J; junction bases left unmatched: 6. This CDR3 comprises 17 residues. The CDR3 here is CASSQGIGGSSYNEQFF. The CDR3, as DNA: TGCGCCAGCAGCCAAGGCATCGGCGGGAGCTCCTACAATGAGCAGTTCTTC.

This clonotype was seen a few times. This rearrangement joins TRBV28 to TRBJ2-1; no reliable D call. V was trimmed by 5 bases and J by 0 bases, leaving 20 bases between them. This CDR3 is 18 amino acids long. Germline lookup yields CDR1 MDHEN and CDR2 SYDVKM. CDR3 bases: TGTGCCAGCAGTCCCCTGGCGCGGAGTTGGGGCTCCTACAATGAGCAGTTCTTC. Amino acid sequence: CASSPLARSWGSYNEQFF.

This chain joins TRBV6-6 and TRBJ1-2, with D possibly being TRBD1 (6 bases). The CDR3 is 14 residues long. The V gene's germline CDR1 is MNHNY and CDR2 SVGAGI (reference sequence). Trimming left V 0 bases short and J 6 bases short, with 11 bases between. As DNA, the CDR3 is TGTGCCAGCAGTTACTCTTCAGGGGATGATGGCTACACCTTC. It codes for CASSYSSGDDGYTF.

As concerns this clonotype: At one end, the junction sequence differs from germline, possibly due to a read error. The rearrangement joins TRBV2 to TRBJ2-1; tentatively, D is TRBD1 or TRBD2 (5 bases each). The CDR3 covers 13 residues. Germline V gene data show CDR1 as SNHLY and CDR2 as FYNNEI. The DNA of the CDR3 is TGTGCCAGCAGTGAAGGGGGGTCCCATGAGCAGTTTTTC. The encoded protein is CASSEGGSHEQFF.

The CDR3 loop is CASRGLTLNTEAFF. Here the CDR3 DNA reads TGTGCCAGCAGGGGACTGACTCTGAACACTGAAGCTTTCTTT. The chain links TRBV12-3 or TRBV12-4 to TRBJ1-1; weak D call: TRBD1 (5 bases). The CDR3 has 14 amino acids. The ends were cut back, 6 bases at V and 0 bases at J, with 11 bases in the middle.

The V call is TRBV28, the J call TRBJ2-5; D may be TRBD2 (6 bases). Judging by the DNA end, TRBJ2-7 fits better; the J call may be wrong. CDR1 is MDHEN, CDR2 SYDVKM, per germline. The CDR3 runs 15 residues. The CDR3 nucleotides are TGTGCCAGCAGTTTGTCGGGTGGACTAACCTACGAGCAGTACTTC. Residues: CASSLSGGLTYEQYF.

The table lists this clonotype with a few counts. The chain has TRBV5-1 and TRBJ2-5; 11 bases are shared with TRBD2. Trimming took 2 bases from V and 2 from J; bases not matched to a gene: 5. The length of the CDR3 is 16 residues. In germline, CDR1 is SGHRS, CDR2 YFSETQ. This CDR3 is CASSFLTSGSQETQYF. The CDR3 DNA sequence: TGCGCCAGCAGCTTCTTAACTAGCGGGAGTCAAGAGACCCAGTACTTC. The full variable domain, completed using reference TRBV5-1 and TRBJ2-5, is KAGVTQTPRYLIKTRGQQVTLSCSPISGHRSVSWYQQTPGQGLQFLFEYFSETQRNKGNFPGRFSGRQFSNSRSEMNVSTLELGDSALYLCASSFLTSGSQETQYFGPGTRLLVL.

This clonotype was seen ten or more times. The chain joins TRBV5-1 to TRBJ1-6; D unresolved. The CDR3 is 12 amino acids. The V and J ends lost 0 bases and 14 bases respectively, with 9 bases between them. The V gene's germline CDR1 is SGHRS and CDR2 YFSETQ. CDR3 DNA: TGCGCCAGCAGCTTGGCCAGTGGAACCCTCCACTTT. Translated, it gives CASSLASGTLHF.

V and J are TRBV29-1 and TRBJ2-5, with D perhaps TRBD1 or TRBD2 (5 bases each). The last part of the DNA fits TRBJ2-7 better; the J call may be wrong. The length of the CDR3 is 16 residues. Germline loops: CDR1 SQVTM, CDR2 ANQGSEA. DNA for the CDR3: TGCAGCGTTCTTGATCCCGGGACGGGTAGCTCCTACGAGCAGTACTTC. This gives the protein CSVLDPGTGSSYEQYF.

This chain connects TRBV28 to TRBJ1-2; TRBD1 might be the D (5 bases). The V end lost 4 bases, the J end lost 2 bases, and 8 bases lay between the germline ends. This CDR3 is 13 amino acids long. Looked up from germline, CDR1 is MDHEN and CDR2 is SYDVKM. CDR3 bases: TGTGCCAGCAGTTCCGGGGGGAACTATGGCTACACCTTC. It is translated as CASSSGGNYGYTF.

This clonotype was seen a few times. The chain has TRBV5-6 and TRBJ1-2; D is unclear. This CDR3 is built from 13 residues. Per germline, CDR1 SGHDT and CDR2 YYEEEE. Between the trimmed V and J ends, which lost 5 bases and 1 base, there was a span of 9 bases. The CDR3 reads CASSQHHNYGYTF. The CDR3 DNA reads TGTGCCAGCAGTCAGCACCATAACTATGGCTACACCTTC.

This clonotype appeared a few times. The chain employs TRBV7-9 and TRBJ2-1; perhaps TRBD1 as D (5 bases). The germline V gene has CDR1 SEHNR and CDR2 FQNEAQ (reference sequence). There are 15 residues in the CDR3. The V end lost 5 bases, the J end lost 4 bases, and 15 bases lay between the germline ends. The CDR3 sequence is CASSPQQGGYNEQFF. In nucleotides, the CDR3 is TGTGCCAGCAGCCCCCAGCAGGGTGGGTACAATGAGCAGTTCTTC.

This chain links TRBV19 with TRBJ2-5, with 7 nucleotides matching TRBD2. Germline CDR1 LNHDA, CDR2 SQIVND (reference sequence). The CDR3 totals 15 residues. V dropped 9 bases and J dropped 1; count of bases not matched to a gene: 11. The CDR3 DNA is TGTGCCAGCTCTTTGCGGGCTAGCGGCCAAGAGACCCAGTACTTC. This codes for CASSLRASGQETQYF.